The rows below give T cell receptor beta chains drawn from one sample of a study of human versus mouse CDR3 diversity and MHC coevolution. This table comes from immunoSEQ multiplex PCR, and its TCRdb copy is limited to in-frame clones, with some not included. In the table there are tens of thousands of clones, approximately 94% of which are singletons. The source material was naive CD4+ T cells from blood. The receptor set was obtained from a person in their sixties in good health. The CDR3 runs from the conserved cysteine through the conserved F or W. The D gene is left open where the match is weak. Clone size is shown for a subset of rows, as once, few, many or a class of expanded clone.

>TRBV28|TRBJ1-6|.|.
CASSLPSYNSPLHF
TGTGCCAGCAGTTTGCCGAGCTATAATTCACCCCTCCACTTT
>TRBV11-2|TRBJ2-5|.|TRBD2
CASSLAGSGSSETQYF
TGTGCCAGCAGCTTAGCGGGTAGCGGGAGTTCTGAGACCCAGTACTTC
>TRBV4-1|TRBJ2-1|.|TRBD2
CASSQDRGLAYNEQFF
TGCGCCAGCAGCCAAGATAGGGGACTAGCCTACAATGAGCAGTTCTTC
>TRBV6-6|TRBJ2-7|once|.
CASSNLPDGDEQYF
TGTGCCAGCAGTAACCTACCGGACGGGGACGAGCAGTACTTC
>TRBV5-5|TRBJ2-2|.|TRBD1
CASSFVPGQSGELFF
TGTGCCAGCAGTTTTGTCCCGGGACAGTCCGGGGAGCTGTTTTTT
>TRBV30|TRBJ2-5|.|.
CAWSGAGETQYF
TGTGCCTGGAGTGGTGCGGGGGAGACCCAGTACTTC
>TRBV9|TRBJ1-3|.|.
CASSAGDLTGNTIYF
TGTGCCAGCAGCGCGGGGGACCTAACTGGAAACACCATATATTTT
>TRBV14|TRBJ2-7|.|TRBD2
CASSLPGGSYEQYF
TGTGCCAGCAGCTTACCGGGGGGTTCCTACGAGCAGTACTTC
>TRBV15|TRBJ1-1|.|.
CATSRVVSPENTEAFF
TGTGCCACCAGCAGAGTGGTATCTCCAGAGAACACTGAAGCTTTCTTT
>TRBV29-1|TRBJ2-1|.|TRBD2
CSGAGGLAGMAPYNEQFF
TGCAGCGGCGCCGGTGGACTAGCGGGGATGGCCCCCTACAATGAGCAGTTCTTC
>TRBV5-1|TRBJ2-2|.|TRBD2
CASSLLAGGPRNTGELFF
TGCGCCAGCAGCTTACTAGCGGGAGGGCCTCGGAACACCGGGGAGCTGTTTTTT
>TRBV5-1|TRBJ2-2|.|TRBD2
CASSSQTSGSLTGELFF
TGCGCCAGCAGCTCCCAAACTAGCGGGAGTTTAACCGGGGAGCTGTTTTTT
>TRBV14|TRBJ2-7|.|TRBD1
CASSRQGQAYEQYF
TGTGCCAGCAGCCGTCAAGGACAGGCCTACGAGCAGTACTTC
>TRBV7-3|TRBJ2-2|.|TRBD2
CASSPLAGVSTGELFF
TGTGCCAGCAGCCCTCTAGCGGGAGTTTCCACCGGGGAGCTGTTTTTT
>TRBV29-1|TRBJ1-1|.|TRBD1
CSALAHRGLYTEAFF
TGCAGCGCACTGGCTCACAGGGGGCTATACACTGAAGCTTTCTTT
>TRBV11-2|TRBJ2-7|.|.
CASSLDRGSSYEQYF
TGTGCCAGCAGCTTAGACAGGGGAAGCTCCTACGAGCAGTACTTC
>TRBV29-1|TRBJ1-1|.|TRBD1
CSATRRGTGGTEAFF
TGCAGCGCAACCCGTAGGGGGACAGGGGGCACTGAAGCTTTCTTT
>TRBV2|TRBJ2-5|.|.
CASNTGQETQYF
TGTGCCAGCAACACAGGGCAAGAGACCCAGTACTTC
>TRBV9|TRBJ2-5|.|.
CASSVGGGGIQETQYF
TGTGCCAGCAGCGTAGGCGGAGGGGGCATCCAAGAGACCCAGTACTTC
>TRBV2|TRBJ2-5|.|.
CASREAEGGETQYF
TGTGCCAGCAGGGAGGCGGAGGGGGGGGAGACCCAGTACTTC
>TRBV5-1|TRBJ2-5|.|.
CASSGGEETQYF
TGCGCCAGCAGTGGAGGAGAAGAGACCCAGTACTTC
>TRBV5-6|TRBJ2-6|.|.
CASSFRVTMNSGANVLTF
TGTGCCAGCAGCTTTCGGGTCACGATGAACTCTGGGGCCAACGTCCTGACTTTC
>TRBV18|TRBJ2-7|.|TRBD1
CASSLGQGGYEQYF
TGTGCCAGCTCACTAGGACAGGGGGGTTACGAGCAGTACTTC
>TRBV11-2|TRBJ2-7|.|TRBD1
CASSLAPDRDFEQYF
TGTGCCAGCAGCTTAGCCCCCGACAGGGATTTCGAGCAGTACTTC
>TRBV5-8|TRBJ2-1|.|TRBD2
CASSLERGGQFF
TGTGCCAGCAGCTTGGAACGGGGGGGGCAGTTCTTC
>TRBV27|TRBJ2-1|.|TRBD2
CASRPSGRWDEQFF
TGTGCCAGCAGACCTAGCGGGAGGTGGGATGAGCAGTTCTTC
>TRBV6-1|TRBJ1-1|.|TRBD1
CASIRDRGATEAFF
TGTGCCAGCATCCGGGACAGGGGGGCCACTGAAGCTTTCTTT